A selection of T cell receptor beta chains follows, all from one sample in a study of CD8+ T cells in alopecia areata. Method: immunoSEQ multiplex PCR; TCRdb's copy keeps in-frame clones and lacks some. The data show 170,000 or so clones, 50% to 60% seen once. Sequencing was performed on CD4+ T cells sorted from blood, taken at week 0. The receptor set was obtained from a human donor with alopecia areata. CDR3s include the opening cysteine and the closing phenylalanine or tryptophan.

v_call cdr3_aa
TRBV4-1 CASSQDPGGPTGELFF
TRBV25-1 CASAKGGSTDTQYF
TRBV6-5 CASSSPGGTEQFF
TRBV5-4 CASSPGGGSGTGELFF
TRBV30 CAWSVDRAYEQYF
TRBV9 CASGGGASRTDTQYF
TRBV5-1 CASSLVRGGTEAFF
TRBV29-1 CSVQDRGINEQYF
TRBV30 CAWSATGLSNQPQHF
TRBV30 CAWTWGGVGNEQFF
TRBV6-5 CASSYSVAGIYEQYF
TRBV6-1 CASSQGLAGGREQFF
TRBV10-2 CASSDGHRMGKPQHF
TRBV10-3 CAISSGGHGELFF
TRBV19 CASMGTGRRWDGYTF
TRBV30 CAWSAYGSENTEAFF
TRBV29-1 CSVDSGNTIYF
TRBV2 CASSVRGPLHF
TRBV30 CAWRTRGLLAVGDTQYF
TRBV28 CASSPLGGTGSPLHF
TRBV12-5 CASGPRGDTQYF
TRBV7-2 CASSLAVVAITDTQYF
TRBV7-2 CASSLSGGRNEQYF
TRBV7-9 CASSASGGPLSYEQYF
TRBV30 CAWTGPMNTEAFF
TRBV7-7 CASSQTSGRTSYNEQFF
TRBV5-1 CASSTQETQYF
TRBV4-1 CASSRVDMGLLDSEAFF
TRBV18 CASSAGTVNEKLFF
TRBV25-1 CASSGTGIVGVFF
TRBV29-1 CSVRRDSTYEQYF
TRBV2 CASSVTRGELFF
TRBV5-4 CASSQDQGGTQETQYF
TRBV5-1 CASSATSGGASDTQYF
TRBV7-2 CASSLVTAEQFF
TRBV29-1 CSVELDRPNTEAFF